This TCR beta chain was captured in a study of cytomegalovirus exposure and HLA in healthy donors. Use of 60 Vbeta and 13 Jbeta primers characterized the PCR. The method was immunoSEQ multiplex PCR; TCRdb's version includes in-frame clones alone and lacks a portion of them. The sample shows 150,000 to 190,000 clones, about three quarters of them seen only once. V shed 1 base and J 0 bases; nucleotides not matched to a gene: 7. This CDR3 is built from 17 residues. Per germline, CDR1 MNHNS and CDR2 SASEGT. This clonotype originated in a man younger than 35 in good health and CMV-seronegative. The sample was PBMCs. The chain couples TRBV6-1 to TRBJ2-5; TRBD2 matches 8 bases. In nucleotides, the CDR3 is TGTGCCAGCAGTGAAGTCTGGGCTAGCGGGTACCAAGAGACCCAGTACTTC. Encoded protein: CASSEVWASGYQETQYF.